This T cell receptor (beta chain) was profiled in a study of blood T cell repertoires in COVID-19. This clone came up once. Only in-frame clones appear in the TCRdb table, and some are missing; sequencing was by immunoSEQ multiplex PCR. The table includes 240,000 or so clones, 82% detected once. V was pared by 1 base and J by 6 bases, with 15 bases between. This CDR3 region has 15 residues. Looked up from germline, CDR1 is LNHDA and CDR2 is SQIVND (reference sequence). The chain recombines TRBV19 with TRBJ1-1, with a tentative D call TRBD1 (5 bases). The clonotype comes from an older woman with active or convalescent COVID-19. The specimen sequenced was peripheral blood. The CDR3 DNA is TGTGCCAGTAGTATAGCGCTCAGGGAGCGGGCTGAAGCTTTCTTT. Amino acids: CASSIALRERAEAFF.